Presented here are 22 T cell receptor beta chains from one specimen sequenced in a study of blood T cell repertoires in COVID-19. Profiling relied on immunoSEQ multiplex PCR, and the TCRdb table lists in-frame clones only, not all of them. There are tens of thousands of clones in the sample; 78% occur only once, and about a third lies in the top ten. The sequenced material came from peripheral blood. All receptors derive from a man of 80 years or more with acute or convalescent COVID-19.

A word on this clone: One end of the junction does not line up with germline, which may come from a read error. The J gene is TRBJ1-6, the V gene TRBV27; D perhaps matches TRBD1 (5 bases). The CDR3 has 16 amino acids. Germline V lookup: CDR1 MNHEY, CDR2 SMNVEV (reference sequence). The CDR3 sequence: CASSLSPDISGSPLHF. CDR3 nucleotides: TGTGCCAGCAGTCTATCGCCGGACATCAGTGGCTCACCCCTCCACTTT.

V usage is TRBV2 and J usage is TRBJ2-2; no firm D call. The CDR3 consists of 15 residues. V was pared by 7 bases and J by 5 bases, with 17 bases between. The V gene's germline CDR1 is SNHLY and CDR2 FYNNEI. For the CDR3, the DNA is TGTGCCAGCAACCCAGGTCGGTCAAGGACCGGGGAGCTGTTTTTT. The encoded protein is CASNPGRSRTGELFF.

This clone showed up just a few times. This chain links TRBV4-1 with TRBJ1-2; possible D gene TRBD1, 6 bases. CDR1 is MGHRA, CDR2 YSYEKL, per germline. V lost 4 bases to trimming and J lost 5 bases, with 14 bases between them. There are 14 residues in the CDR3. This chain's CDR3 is CASSRSVQGYGYTF. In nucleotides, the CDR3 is TGCGCCAGCAGCCGATCAGTTCAGGGGTATGGCTACACCTTC.

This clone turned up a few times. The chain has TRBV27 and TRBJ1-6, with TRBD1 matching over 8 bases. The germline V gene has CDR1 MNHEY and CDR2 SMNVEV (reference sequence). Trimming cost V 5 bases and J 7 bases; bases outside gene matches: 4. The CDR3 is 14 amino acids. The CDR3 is CASSTDRVNSPLHF. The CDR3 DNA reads TGTGCCAGCAGTACGGACAGGGTGAATTCACCCCTCCACTTT.

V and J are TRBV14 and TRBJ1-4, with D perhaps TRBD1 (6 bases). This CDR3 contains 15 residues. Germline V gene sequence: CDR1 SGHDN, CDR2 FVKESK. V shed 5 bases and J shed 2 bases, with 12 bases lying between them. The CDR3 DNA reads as TGTGCCAGCAGCATTGCAACAGGGACTAATGAAAAACTGTTTTTT. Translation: CASSIATGTNEKLFF. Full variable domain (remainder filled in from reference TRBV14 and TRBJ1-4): EAGVTQFPSHSVIEKGQTVTLRCDPISGHDNLYWYRRVMGKEIKFLLHFVKESKQDESGMPNNRFLAERTGGTYSTLKVQPAELEDSGVYFCASSIATGTNEKLFFGSGTQLSVL.

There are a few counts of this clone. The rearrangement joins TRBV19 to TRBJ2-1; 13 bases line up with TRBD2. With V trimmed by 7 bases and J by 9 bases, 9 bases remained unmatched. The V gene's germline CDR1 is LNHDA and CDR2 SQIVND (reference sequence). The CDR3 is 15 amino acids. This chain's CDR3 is CASTFPGLAGIEQFF. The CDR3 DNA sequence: TGTGCCAGTACCTTTCCGGGACTAGCGGGGATTGAGCAGTTCTTC.

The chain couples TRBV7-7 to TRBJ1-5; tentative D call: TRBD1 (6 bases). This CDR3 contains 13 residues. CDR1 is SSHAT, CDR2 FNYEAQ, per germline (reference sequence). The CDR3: CYARGEGNQPQHF. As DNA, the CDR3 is TGTTATGCGAGGGGGGAGGGTAACCAGCCCCAGCATTTT.

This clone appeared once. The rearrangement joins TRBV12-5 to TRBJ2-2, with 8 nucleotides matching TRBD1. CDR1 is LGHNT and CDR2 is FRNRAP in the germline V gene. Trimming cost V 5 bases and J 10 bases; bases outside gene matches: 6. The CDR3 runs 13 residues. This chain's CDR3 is CASGPGGYEELFF. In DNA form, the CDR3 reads TGTGCTAGTGGTCCAGGGGGCTATGAGGAGCTGTTTTTT.

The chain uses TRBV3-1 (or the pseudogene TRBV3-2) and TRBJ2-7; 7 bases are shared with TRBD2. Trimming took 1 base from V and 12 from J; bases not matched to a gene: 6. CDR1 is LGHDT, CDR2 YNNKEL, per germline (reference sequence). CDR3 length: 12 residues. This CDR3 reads CASSQGEGRPYF. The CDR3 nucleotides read TGTGCCAGCAGCCAAGGGGAGGGGCGGCCGTACTTC.

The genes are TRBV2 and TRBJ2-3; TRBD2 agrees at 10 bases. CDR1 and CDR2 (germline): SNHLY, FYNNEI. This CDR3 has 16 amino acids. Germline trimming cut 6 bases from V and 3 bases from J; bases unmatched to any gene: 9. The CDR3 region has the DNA TGTGCCAGCAGCCCCTCAAGCGGGGGGGCGACAGATACGCAGTATTTT. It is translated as CASSPSSGGATDTQYF.

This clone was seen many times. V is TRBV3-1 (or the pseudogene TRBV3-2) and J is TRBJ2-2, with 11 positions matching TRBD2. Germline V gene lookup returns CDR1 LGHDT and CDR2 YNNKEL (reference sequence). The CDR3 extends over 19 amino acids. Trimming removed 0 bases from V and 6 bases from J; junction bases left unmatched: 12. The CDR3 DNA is TGTGCCAGCAGCCAAGATACTAGCGGGGGTACTAACGGTGCCGGGGAGCTGTTTTTT. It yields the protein CASSQDTSGGTNGAGELFF.

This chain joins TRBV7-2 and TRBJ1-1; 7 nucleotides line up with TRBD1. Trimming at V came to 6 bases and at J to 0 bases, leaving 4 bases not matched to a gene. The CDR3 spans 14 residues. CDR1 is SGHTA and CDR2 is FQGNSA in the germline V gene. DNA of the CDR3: TGTGCCAGCAGTCCGGGACAGATGAACACTGAAGCTTTCTTT. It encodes CASSPGQMNTEAFF.

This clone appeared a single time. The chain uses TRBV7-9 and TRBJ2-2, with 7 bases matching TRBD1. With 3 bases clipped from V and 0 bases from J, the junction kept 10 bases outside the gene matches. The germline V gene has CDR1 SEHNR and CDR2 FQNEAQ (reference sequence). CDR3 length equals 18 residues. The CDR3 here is CASSFRPGTAANTGELFF. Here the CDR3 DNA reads TGTGCCAGCAGCTTTCGTCCCGGGACAGCCGCGAACACCGGGGAGCTGTTTTTT. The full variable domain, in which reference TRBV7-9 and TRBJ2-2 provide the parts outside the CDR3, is DTGVSQNPRHKITKRGQNVTFRCDPISEHNRLYWYRQTLGQGPEFLTYFQNEAQLEKSRLLSDRFSAERPKGSFSTLEIQRTEQGDSAMYLCASSFRPGTAANTGELFFGEGSRLTVL.

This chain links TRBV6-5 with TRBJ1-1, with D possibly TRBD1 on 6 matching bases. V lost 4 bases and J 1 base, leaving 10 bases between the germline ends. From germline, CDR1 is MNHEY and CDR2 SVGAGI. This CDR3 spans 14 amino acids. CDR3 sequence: CASSLRQENTEAFF. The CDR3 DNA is TGTGCCAGCAGTTTGAGACAGGAGAACACTGAAGCTTTCTTT.

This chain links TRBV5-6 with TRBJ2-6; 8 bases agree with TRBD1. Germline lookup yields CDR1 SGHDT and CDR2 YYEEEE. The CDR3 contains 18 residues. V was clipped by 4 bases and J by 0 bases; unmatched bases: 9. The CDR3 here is CASSRGQGANSGANVLTF. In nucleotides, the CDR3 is TGTGCCAGCAGCCGAGGGCAGGGGGCTAACTCTGGGGCCAACGTCCTGACTTTC.

The CDR3 DNA reads as TGCGCCAGCAGCAGTAGCGGGGGGGAGTACAATGAGCAGTTCTTC. It specifies CASSSSGGEYNEQFF. This chain uses TRBV5-1 with TRBJ2-1, with 11 bases lining up with TRBD2. The CDR3 length is 15 residues. V trimming: 4 bases; J trimming: 4 bases; junction bases outside the gene matches: 4. CDR1 and CDR2 from the germline V gene are SGHRS and YFSETQ.

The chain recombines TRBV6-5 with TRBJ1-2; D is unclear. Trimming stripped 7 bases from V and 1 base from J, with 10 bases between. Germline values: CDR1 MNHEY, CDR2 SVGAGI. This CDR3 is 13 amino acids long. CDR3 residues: CASKVEVNYGYTF. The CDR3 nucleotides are TGTGCCAGCAAGGTCGAGGTTAACTATGGCTACACCTTC.

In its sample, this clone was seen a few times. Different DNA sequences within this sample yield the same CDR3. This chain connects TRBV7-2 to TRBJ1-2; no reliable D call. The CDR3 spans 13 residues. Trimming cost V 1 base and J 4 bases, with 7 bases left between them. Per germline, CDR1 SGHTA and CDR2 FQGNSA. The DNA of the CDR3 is TGTGCCAGCAGCTTAGGCACTGCCTATGGCTACACCTTC. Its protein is CASSLGTAYGYTF.

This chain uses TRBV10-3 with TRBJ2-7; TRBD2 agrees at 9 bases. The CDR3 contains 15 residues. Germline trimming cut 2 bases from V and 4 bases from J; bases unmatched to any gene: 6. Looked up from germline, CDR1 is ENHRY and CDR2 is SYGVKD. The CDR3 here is CAISEAGGLLYEQYF. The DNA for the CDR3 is TGTGCCATCAGTGAGGCGGGGGGGCTATTATACGAGCAGTACTTC.

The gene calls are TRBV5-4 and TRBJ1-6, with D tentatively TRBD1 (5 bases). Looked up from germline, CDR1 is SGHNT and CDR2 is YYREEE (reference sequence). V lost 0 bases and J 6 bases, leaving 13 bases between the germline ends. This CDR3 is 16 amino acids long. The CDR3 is CASSLGTFPTNSPLHF. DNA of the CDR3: TGTGCCAGCAGCTTGGGGACATTCCCGACTAATTCACCCCTCCACTTT.

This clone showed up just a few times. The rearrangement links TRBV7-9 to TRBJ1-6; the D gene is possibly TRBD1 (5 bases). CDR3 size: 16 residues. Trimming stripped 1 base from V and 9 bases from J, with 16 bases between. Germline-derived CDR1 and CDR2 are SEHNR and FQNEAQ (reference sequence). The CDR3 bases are TGTGCCAGCAGCTTAGAGGCCCCAGGGTTCGGTTCACCCCTCCACTTT. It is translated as CASSLEAPGFGSPLHF.

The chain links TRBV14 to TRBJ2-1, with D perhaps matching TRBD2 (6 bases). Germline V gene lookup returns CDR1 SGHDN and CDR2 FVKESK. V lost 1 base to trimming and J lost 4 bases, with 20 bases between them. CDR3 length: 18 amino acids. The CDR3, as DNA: TGTGCCAGCAGCCAAGGGCGGAGGGGAGGCGGGCGTTACAATGAGCAGTTCTTC. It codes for CASSQGRRGGGRYNEQFF.